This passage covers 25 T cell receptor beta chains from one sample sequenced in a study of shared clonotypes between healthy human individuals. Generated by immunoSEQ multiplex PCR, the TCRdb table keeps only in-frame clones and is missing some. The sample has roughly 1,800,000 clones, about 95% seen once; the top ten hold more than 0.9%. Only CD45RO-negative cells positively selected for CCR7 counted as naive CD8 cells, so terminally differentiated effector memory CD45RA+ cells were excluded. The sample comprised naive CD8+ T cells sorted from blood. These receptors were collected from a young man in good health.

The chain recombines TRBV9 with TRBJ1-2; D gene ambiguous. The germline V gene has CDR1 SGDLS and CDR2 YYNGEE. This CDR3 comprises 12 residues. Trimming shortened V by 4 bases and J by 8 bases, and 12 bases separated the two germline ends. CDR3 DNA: TGTGCCAGCAGCCCTCAACCTGGGGGCTACACCTTC. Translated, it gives CASSPQPGGYTF.

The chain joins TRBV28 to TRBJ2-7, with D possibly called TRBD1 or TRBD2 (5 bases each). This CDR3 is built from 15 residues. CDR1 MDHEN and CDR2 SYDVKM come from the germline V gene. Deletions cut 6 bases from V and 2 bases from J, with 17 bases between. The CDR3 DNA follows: TGTGCCAGCAGGTCTCCGGGACGGAGGCCCTACGAGCAGTACTTC. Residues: CASRSPGRRPYEQYF.

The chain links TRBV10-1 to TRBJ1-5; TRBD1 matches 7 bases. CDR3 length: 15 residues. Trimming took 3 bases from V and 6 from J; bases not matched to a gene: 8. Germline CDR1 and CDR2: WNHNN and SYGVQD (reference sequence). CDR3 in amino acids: CASSENTGECQPQHF. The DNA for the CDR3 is TGCGCCAGCAGTGAAAATACAGGGGAATGTCAGCCCCAGCATTTT.

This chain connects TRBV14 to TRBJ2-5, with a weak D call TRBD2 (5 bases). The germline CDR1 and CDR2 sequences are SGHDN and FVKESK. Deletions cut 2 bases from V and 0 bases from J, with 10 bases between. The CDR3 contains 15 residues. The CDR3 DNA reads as TGTGCCAGCAGCCAATTTCGAGGGAACCAAGAGACCCAGTACTTC. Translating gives CASSQFRGNQETQYF.

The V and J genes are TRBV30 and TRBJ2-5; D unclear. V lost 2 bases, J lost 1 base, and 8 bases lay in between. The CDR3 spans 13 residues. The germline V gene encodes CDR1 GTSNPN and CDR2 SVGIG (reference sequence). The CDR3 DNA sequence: TGTGCCTGGAGTCGGGCAGTCCAAGAGACCCAGTACTTC. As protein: CAWSRAVQETQYF.

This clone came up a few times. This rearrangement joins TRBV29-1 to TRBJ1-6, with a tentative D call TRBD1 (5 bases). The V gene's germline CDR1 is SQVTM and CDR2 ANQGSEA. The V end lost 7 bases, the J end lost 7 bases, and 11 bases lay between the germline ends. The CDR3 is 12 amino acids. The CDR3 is CSAMTANSPLHF. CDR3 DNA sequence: TGCAGCGCCATGACAGCAAATTCACCCCTCCACTTT.

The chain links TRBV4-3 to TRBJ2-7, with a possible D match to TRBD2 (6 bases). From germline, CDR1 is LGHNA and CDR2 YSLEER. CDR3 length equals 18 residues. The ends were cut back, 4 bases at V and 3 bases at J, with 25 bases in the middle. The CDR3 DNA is TGCGCCAGCAGCCTTTACTACAGTTGGGAGGATGGCCACTACGAGCAGTACTTC. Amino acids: CASSLYYSWEDGHYEQYF.

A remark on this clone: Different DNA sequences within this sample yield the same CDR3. CDR3 amino acids: CASSLGRGYGYTF. In nucleotides, the CDR3 is TGTGCCAGCAGCTTGGGTCGGGGGTATGGCTACACCTTC. The chain links TRBV5-6 to TRBJ1-2, with a weak D call TRBD1 (5 bases). V was trimmed by 0 bases and J by 5 bases, leaving 8 bases between them. Germline values: CDR1 SGHDT, CDR2 YYEEEE. There are 13 residues in the CDR3.

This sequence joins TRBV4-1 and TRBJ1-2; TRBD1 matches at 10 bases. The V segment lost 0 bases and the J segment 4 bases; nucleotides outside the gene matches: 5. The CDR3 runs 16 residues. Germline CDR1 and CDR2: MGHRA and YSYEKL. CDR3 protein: CASSQEGTGVIYGYTF. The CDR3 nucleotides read TGCGCCAGCAGCCAAGAGGGGACAGGGGTTATCTATGGCTACACCTTC.

The CDR3 DNA is TGTGCCAGCAGCGTAGTAGGGGGAGGGCCCGATGAGCAGTTCTTC. Translating it yields CASSVVGGGPDEQFF. The V and J genes are TRBV9 and TRBJ2-1; possible D gene TRBD2, 7 bases. There are 15 residues in the CDR3. Between the trimmed V and J ends, which lost 0 bases and 8 bases, there was a span of 15 bases. The germline gives CDR1 SGDLS, CDR2 YYNGEE.

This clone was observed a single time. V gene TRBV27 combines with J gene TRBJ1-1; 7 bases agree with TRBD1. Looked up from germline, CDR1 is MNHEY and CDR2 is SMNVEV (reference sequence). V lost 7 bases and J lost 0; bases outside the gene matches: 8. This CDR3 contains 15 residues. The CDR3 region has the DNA TGTGCCAGCACCGCAGTACAGGGGATGAACACTGAAGCTTTCTTT. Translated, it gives CASTAVQGMNTEAFF.

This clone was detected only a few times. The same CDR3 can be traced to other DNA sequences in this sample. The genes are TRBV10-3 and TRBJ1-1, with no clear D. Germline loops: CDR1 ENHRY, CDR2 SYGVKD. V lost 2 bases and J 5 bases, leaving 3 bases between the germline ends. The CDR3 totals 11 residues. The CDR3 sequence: CAISESTEAFF. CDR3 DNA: TGTGCCATCAGTGAGAGTACTGAAGCTTTCTTT.

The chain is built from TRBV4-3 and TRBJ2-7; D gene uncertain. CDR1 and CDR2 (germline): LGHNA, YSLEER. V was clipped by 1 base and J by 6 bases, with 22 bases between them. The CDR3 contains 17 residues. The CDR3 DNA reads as TGCGCCAGCAGCCAAGGCCTACTGGATCTCGTTTTTGGCGAGCAGTACTTC. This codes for CASSQGLLDLVFGEQYF.

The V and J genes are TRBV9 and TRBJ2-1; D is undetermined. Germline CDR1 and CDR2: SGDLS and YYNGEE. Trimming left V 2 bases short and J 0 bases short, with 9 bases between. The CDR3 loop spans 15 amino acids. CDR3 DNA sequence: TGTGCCAGCAGCGTCAACCCGAGCTCCTACAATGAGCAGTTCTTC. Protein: CASSVNPSSYNEQFF.

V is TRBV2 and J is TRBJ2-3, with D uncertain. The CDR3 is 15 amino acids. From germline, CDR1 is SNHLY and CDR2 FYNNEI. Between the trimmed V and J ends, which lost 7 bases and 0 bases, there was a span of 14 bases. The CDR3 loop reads CASTSEGYSTDTQYF. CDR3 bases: TGTGCCAGCACGAGCGAAGGGTACAGCACAGATACGCAGTATTTT.

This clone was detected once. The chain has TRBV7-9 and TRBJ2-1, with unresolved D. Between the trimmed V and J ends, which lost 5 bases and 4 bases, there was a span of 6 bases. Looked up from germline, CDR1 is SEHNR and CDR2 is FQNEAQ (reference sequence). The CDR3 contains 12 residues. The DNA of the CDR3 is TGTGCCAGCAGCACGAGTTACAATGAGCAGTTCTTC. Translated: CASSTSYNEQFF.

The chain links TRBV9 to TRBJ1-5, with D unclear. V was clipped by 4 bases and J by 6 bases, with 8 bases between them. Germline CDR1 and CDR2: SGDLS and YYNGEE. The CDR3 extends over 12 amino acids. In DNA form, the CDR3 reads TGTGCCAGCAGCCCCGGGCGTCAGCCCCAGCATTTT. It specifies CASSPGRQPQHF.

CDR3 sequence reads: CASSSPDNYEQYF. The CDR3 nucleotides are TGTGCCAGCAGTTCTCCTGACAACTACGAGCAGTACTTC. The V gene is TRBV28, the J gene TRBJ2-7; D not certain. The germline gives CDR1 MDHEN, CDR2 SYDVKM. V lost 4 bases and J lost 3, with 10 bases in between. The CDR3 covers 13 residues.

The CDR3 nucleotides read TGTGCCAGCAGCCCGGGACAGGGTCTGAGCTCCTACGAGCAGTACTTC. Amino acids: CASSPGQGLSSYEQYF. The rearrangement links TRBV7-6 to TRBJ2-7, with 9 positions matching TRBD1. The CDR3 runs 16 residues. V was clipped by 5 bases and J by 0 bases; unmatched bases: 8. Germline CDR1 SGHVS, CDR2 FNYEAQ. Looking up the rest from reference TRBV7-6 and TRBJ2-7 gives the full variable domain: GAGVSQSPRYKVTKRGQDVALRCDPISGHVSLYWYRQALGQGPEFLTYFNYEAQQDKSGLPNDRFSAERPEGSISTLTIQRTEQRDSAMYRCASSPGQGLSSYEQYFGPGTRLTVT.

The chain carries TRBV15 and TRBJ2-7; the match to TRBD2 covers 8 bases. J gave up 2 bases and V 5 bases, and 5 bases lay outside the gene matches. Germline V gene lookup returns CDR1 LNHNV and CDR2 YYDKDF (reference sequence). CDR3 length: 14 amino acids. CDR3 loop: CATSPGGIPYEQYF. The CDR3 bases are TGTGCCACCAGCCCGGGGGGGATCCCCTACGAGCAGTACTTC.

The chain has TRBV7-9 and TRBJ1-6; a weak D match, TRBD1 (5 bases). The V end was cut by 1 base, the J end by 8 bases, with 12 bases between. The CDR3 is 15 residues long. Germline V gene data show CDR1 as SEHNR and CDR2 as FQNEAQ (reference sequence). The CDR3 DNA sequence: TGTGCCAGCAGCTTAGGCCAGGGAAGAGATTCACCCCTCCACTTT. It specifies CASSLGQGRDSPLHF.

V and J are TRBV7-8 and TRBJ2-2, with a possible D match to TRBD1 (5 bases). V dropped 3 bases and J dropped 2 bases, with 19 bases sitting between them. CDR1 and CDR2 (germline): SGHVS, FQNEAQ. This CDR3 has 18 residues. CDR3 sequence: CASSFPAGLPTNTGELFF. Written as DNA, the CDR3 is TGTGCCAGCAGCTTCCCGGCAGGGCTTCCTACTAACACCGGGGAGCTGTTTTTT.

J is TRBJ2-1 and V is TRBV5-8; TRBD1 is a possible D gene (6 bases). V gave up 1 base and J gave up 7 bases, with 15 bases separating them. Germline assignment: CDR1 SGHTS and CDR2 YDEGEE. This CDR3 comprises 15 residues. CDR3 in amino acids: CASSLKQGAWNEQFF. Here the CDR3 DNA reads TGTGCCAGCAGCTTGAAACAGGGAGCTTGGAATGAGCAGTTCTTC. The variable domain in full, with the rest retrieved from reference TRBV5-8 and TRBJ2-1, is EAGVTQSPTHLIKTRGQQATLRCSPISGHTSVYWYQQALGLGLQFLLWYDEGEERNRGNFPPRFSGRQFPNYSSELNVNALELEDSALYLCASSLKQGAWNEQFFGPGTRLTVL.

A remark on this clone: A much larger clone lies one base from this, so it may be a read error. The CDR3 DNA reads as TGTGCCAGCAGCTTAGGGGGGGACACTGAAGCTTTCTTT. The encoded protein is CASSLGGDTEAFF. This chain uses TRBV7-3 with TRBJ1-1, with a possible D match to TRBD1 (5 bases). In germline, CDR1 is SGHTA, CDR2 FQGTGA. The CDR3 sequence is 13 residues long. Trimming took off 2 bases at V and 3 bases at J, with 7 bases between the two ends. The full variable domain, its missing parts supplied by reference TRBV7-3 and TRBJ1-1, is GAGVSQTPSNKVTEKGKYVELRCDPISGHTALYWYRQSLGQGPEFLIYFQGTGAADDSGLPNDRFFAVRPEGSVSTLKIQRTERGDSAVYLCASSLGGDTEAFFGQGTRLTVV.

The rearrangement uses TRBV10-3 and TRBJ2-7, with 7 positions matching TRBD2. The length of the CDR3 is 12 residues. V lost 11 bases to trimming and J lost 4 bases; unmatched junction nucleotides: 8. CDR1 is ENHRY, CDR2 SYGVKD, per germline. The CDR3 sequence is CASTGTMYEQYF. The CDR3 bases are TGTGCCTCGACCGGGACTATGTACGAGCAGTACTTC.